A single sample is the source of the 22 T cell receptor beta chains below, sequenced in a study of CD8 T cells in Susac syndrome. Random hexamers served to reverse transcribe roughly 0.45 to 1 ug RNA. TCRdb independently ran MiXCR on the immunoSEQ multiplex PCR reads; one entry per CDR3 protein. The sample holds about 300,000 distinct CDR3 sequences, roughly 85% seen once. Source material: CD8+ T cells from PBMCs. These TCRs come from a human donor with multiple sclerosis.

CDR3 protein: CASGTSGRKSYNEQFF. CDR3 bases: TGTGCCAGCGGGACTAGCGGGAGAAAGTCCTACAATGAGCAGTTCTTC. The V call is TRBV2, the J call TRBJ2-1; 14 bases map to TRBD2. Germline CDR1 and CDR2: SNHLY and FYNNEI. The junction had 4 bases not matched to a gene; V was cut back by 8 bases and J by 1 base. The CDR3 is 16 amino acids.

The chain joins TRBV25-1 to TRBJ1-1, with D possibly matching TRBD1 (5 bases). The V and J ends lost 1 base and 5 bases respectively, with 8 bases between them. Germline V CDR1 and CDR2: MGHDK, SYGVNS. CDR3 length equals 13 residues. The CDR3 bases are TGTGCCAGCAGTGAATTGGGGGGAACTGAAGCTTTCTTT. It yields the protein CASSELGGTEAFF.

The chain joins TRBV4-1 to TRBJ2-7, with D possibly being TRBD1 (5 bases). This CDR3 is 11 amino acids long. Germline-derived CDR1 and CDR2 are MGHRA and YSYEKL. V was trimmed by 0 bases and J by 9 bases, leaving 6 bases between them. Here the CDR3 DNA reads TGCGCCAGCAGCCAAGACAGGGTGCAGTACTTC. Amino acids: CASSQDRVQYF.

DNA for the CDR3: TGCGCCAGCAGCTTGGGAGTTCTAGCGGGACCACGCACAGATACGCAGTATTTT. Residues: CASSLGVLAGPRTDTQYF. The chain couples TRBV5-1 to TRBJ2-3; 9 bases agree with TRBD2. This CDR3 region has 18 residues. Trimming took 0 bases from V and 1 from J; bases not matched to a gene: 9. The germline V gene has CDR1 SGHRS and CDR2 YFSETQ.

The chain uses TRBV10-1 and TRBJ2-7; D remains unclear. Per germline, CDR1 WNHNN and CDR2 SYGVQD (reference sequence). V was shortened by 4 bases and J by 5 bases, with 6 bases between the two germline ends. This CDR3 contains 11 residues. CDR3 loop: CASSGADEQYF. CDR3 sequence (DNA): TGCGCCAGCAGTGGTGCGGACGAGCAGTACTTC.

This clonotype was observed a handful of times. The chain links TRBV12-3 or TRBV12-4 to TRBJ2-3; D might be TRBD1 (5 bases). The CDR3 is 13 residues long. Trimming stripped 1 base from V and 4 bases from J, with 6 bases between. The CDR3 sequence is CASSLGGPDTQYF. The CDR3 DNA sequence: TGTGCCAGCAGTTTAGGGGGCCCAGATACGCAGTATTTT.

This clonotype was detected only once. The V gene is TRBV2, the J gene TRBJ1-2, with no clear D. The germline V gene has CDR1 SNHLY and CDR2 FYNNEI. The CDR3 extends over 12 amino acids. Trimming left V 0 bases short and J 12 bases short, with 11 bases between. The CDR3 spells CASSEARTHHTF. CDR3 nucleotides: TGTGCCAGCAGTGAAGCCAGGACCCACCACACCTTC.

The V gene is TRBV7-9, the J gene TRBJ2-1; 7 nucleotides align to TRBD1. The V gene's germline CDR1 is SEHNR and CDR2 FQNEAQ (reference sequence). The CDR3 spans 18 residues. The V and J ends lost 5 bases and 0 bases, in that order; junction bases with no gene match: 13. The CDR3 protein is CASSPPPTGSSSYNEQFF. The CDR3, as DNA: TGTGCCAGCAGCCCCCCGCCGACAGGGAGTAGCTCCTACAATGAGCAGTTCTTC.

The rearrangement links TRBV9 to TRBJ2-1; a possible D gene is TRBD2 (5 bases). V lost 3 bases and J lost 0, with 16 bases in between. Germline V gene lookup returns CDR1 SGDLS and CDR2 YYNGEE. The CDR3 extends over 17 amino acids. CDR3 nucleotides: TGTGCCAGCAGCGCCCCCCTTAAAGGGAGCTCCTACAATGAGCAGTTCTTC. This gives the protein CASSAPLKGSSYNEQFF.

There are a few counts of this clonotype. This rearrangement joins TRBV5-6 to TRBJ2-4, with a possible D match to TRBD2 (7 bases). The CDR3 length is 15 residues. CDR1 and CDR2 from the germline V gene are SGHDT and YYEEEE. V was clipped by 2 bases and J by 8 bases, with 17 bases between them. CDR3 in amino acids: CASSFSPGEGDIQYF. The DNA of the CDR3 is TGTGCCAGCAGCTTTTCTCCAGGGGAGGGGGACATTCAGTACTTC. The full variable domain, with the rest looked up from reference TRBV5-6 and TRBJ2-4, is DAGVTQSPTHLIKTRGQQVTLRCSPKSGHDTVSWYQQALGQGPQFIFQYYEEEERQRGNFPDRFSGHQFPNYSSELNVNALLLGDSALYLCASSFSPGEGDIQYFGAGTRLSVL.

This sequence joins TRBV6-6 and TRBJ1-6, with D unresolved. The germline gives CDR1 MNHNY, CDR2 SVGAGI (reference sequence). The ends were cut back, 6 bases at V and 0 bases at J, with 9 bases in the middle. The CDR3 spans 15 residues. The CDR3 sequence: CASSDSSSYNSPLHF. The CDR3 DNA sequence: TGTGCCAGCAGCGACTCTAGCTCCTATAATTCACCCCTCCACTTT.

The CDR3 region has the DNA TGTGCCAGCAGTTTGCTGGGACAGGGTTTACCTGAAGCTTTCTTT. Protein: CASSLLGQGLPEAFF. The J gene is TRBJ1-1, the V gene TRBV28, with TRBD1 matching over 9 bases. The CDR3 is made up of 15 amino acids. J lost 6 bases, V lost 3 bases, and 8 bases had no gene match. The V gene's germline CDR1 is MDHEN and CDR2 SYDVKM. Full variable domain (rest looked up from reference TRBV28 and TRBJ1-1): DVKVTQSSRYLVKRTGEKVFLECVQDMDHENMFWYRQDPGLGLRLIYFSYDVKMKEKGDIPEGYSVSREKKERFSLILESASTNQTSMYLCASSLLGQGLPEAFFGQGTRLTVV.

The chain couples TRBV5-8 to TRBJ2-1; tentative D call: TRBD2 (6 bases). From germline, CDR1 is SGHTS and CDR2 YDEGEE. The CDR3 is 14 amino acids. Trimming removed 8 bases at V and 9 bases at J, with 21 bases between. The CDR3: CASSSPGTHGEQFF. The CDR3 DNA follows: TGTGCCAGTTCCTCCCCCGGGACTCACGGTGAGCAGTTCTTC.

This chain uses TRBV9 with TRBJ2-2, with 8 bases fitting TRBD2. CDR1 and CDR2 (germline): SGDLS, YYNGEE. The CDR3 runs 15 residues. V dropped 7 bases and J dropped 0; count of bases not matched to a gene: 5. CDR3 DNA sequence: TGTGCCAGCGGCCAGCGGGAGTCGAACACCGGGGAGCTGTTTTTT. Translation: CASGQRESNTGELFF.

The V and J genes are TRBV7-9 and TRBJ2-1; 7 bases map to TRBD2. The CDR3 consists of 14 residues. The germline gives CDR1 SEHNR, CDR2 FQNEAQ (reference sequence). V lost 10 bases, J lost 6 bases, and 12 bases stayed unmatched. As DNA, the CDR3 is TGTGCCATCTGGGGACCGGGAGGTCTCAATGAGCAGTTCTTC. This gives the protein CAIWGPGGLNEQFF.

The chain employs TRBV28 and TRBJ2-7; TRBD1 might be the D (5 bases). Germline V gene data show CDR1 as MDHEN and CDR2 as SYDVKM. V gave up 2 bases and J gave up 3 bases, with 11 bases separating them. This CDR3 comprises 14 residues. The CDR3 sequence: CASSLRGTLYEQYF. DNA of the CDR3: TGTGCCAGCAGTTTAAGGGGAACCCTCTACGAGCAGTACTTC. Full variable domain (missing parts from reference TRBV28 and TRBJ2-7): DVKVTQSSRYLVKRTGEKVFLECVQDMDHENMFWYRQDPGLGLRLIYFSYDVKMKEKGDIPEGYSVSREKKERFSLILESASTNQTSMYLCASSLRGTLYEQYFGPGTRLTVT.

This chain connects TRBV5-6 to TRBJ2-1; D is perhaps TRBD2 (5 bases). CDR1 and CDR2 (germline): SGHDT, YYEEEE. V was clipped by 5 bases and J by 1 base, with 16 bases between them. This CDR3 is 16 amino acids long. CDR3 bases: TGTGCCAGCAGTTCTGGGAGACGGGGATCCTACAATGAGCAGTTCTTC. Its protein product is CASSSGRRGSYNEQFF.

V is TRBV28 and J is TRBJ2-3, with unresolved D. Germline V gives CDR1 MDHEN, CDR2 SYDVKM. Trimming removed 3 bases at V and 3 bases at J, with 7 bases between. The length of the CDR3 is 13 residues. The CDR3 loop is CASSFTATDTQYF. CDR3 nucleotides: TGTGCCAGCAGTTTTACCGCTACAGATACGCAGTATTTT.

The CDR3: CASSIMGSYNEQFF. In nucleotides, the CDR3 is TGTGCCAGTAGTATCATGGGCAGCTACAATGAGCAGTTCTTC. The chain combines TRBV19 with TRBJ2-1, with D unresolved. Trimming left V 3 bases short and J 3 bases short, with 9 bases between. CDR1 is LNHDA, CDR2 SQIVND, per germline (reference sequence). The CDR3 extends over 14 amino acids.

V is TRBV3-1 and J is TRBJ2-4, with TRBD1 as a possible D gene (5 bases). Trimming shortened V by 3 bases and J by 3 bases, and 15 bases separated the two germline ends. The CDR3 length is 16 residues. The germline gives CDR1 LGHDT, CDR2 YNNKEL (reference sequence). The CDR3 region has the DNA TGTGCCAGCAGCCACAGGGTGAGGAGCAGCAAAAACATTCAGTACTTC. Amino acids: CASSHRVRSSKNIQYF.

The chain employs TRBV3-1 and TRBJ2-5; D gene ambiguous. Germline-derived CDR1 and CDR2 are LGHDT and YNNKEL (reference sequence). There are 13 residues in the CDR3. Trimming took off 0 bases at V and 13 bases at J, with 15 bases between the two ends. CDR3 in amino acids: CASSQDKAKYMYF. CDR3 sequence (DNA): TGTGCCAGCAGCCAAGATAAGGCTAAGTACATGTACTTC.

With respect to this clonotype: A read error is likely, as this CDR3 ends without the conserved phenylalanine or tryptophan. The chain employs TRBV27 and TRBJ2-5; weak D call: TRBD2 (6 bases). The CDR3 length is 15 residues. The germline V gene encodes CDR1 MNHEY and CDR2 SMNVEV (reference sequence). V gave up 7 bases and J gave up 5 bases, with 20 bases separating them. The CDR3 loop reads CASTSGTGKSETQYL. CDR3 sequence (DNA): TGTGCCAGCACCTCCGGGACTGGGAAATCGGAGACCCAGTACCTC.